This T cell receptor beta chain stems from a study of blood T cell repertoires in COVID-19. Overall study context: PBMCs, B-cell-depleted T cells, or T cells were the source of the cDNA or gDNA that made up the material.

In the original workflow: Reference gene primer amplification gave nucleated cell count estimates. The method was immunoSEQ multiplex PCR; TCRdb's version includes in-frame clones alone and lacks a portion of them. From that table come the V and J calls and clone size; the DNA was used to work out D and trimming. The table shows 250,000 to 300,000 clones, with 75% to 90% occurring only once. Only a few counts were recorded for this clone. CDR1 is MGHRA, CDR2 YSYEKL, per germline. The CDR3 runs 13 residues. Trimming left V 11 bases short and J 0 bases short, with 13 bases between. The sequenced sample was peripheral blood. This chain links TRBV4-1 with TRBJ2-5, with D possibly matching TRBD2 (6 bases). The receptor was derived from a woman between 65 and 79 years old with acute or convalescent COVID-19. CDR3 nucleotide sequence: TGCGCCTCCGCCGGAGGGTACCAAGAGACCCAGTACTTC. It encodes CASAGGYQETQYF.